Listed below are T cell receptor beta chains from one sample, sequenced in a study of shared clonotypes between healthy human individuals. Libraries were prepared by immunoSEQ multiplex PCR; TCRdb keeps only in-frame clonotypes and omits some of them. The table records 950,000 to 1,100,000 clones, 60% to 80% of them present only once. Sequenced sample: memory CD4+ T cells sorted from blood. The receptors here all came from a young man in good health. The CDR3 runs from the conserved cysteine through the conserved F or W. Fields, in order: J gene, clone size, D gene, CDR3 length, V gene, CDR3 protein, CDR3 DNA. The D gene is left open where the match is weak. A clone size is listed for some rows: how often the clone was seen (once, few, many), or a class if it is expanded.

j_gene: TRBJ1-2
abundance: NA
d_gene: NA
len: 15
v_gene: TRBV9
CDR3aa: CASSVGQGWGYGYTF
CDR3nt: TGTGCCAGCAGCGTAGGGCAGGGATGGGGCTATGGCTACACCTTC

j_gene: TRBJ2-5
abundance: NA
d_gene: NA
len: 12
v_gene: TRBV2
CDR3aa: CASRQQQETQYF
CDR3nt: TGTGCCAGCAGGCAACAGCAAGAGACCCAGTACTTC

j_gene: TRBJ2-3
abundance: NA
d_gene: NA
len: 14
v_gene: TRBV5-6
CDR3aa: CASSLWGDADTQYF
CDR3nt: TGTGCCAGCAGCTTGTGGGGGGACGCAGATACGCAGTATTTT

j_gene: TRBJ2-5
abundance: NA
d_gene: TRBD1
len: 13
v_gene: TRBV19
CDR3aa: CASGQGSGQTQYF
CDR3nt: TGTGCCAGTGGACAGGGGTCGGGGCAGACCCAGTACTTC

j_gene: TRBJ2-4
abundance: NA
d_gene: TRBD1
len: 16
v_gene: TRBV5-5
CDR3aa: CASSLLTGGSKNIQYF
CDR3nt: TGTGCCAGCAGTTTACTTACAGGGGGTTCTAAGAACATTCAGTACTTC

j_gene: TRBJ1-5
abundance: NA
d_gene: NA
len: 15
v_gene: TRBV19
CDR3aa: CASSPGGGSNQPQHF
CDR3nt: TGTGCCAGTAGTCCGGGCGGGGGTAGCAATCAGCCCCAGCATTTT

j_gene: TRBJ1-2
abundance: few
d_gene: NA
len: 13
v_gene: TRBV6-5
CDR3aa: CASSKQTIYGYTF
CDR3nt: TGTGCCAGCAGTAAACAGACTATCTATGGCTACACCTTC

j_gene: TRBJ2-5
abundance: NA
d_gene: TRBD2
len: 14
v_gene: TRBV29-1
CDR3aa: CSVEVNLGGGEQYF
CDR3nt: TGCAGCGTTGAAGTGAATTTAGGCGGGGGAGAGCAGTACTTC

j_gene: TRBJ2-3
abundance: NA
d_gene: NA
len: 16
v_gene: TRBV6-5
CDR3aa: CASSYLPGSSTDTQYF
CDR3nt: TGTGCCAGCAGTTACCTTCCGGGGTCTAGCACAGATACGCAGTATTTT

j_gene: TRBJ2-3
abundance: NA
d_gene: NA
len: 15
v_gene: TRBV27
CDR3aa: CASSSGTKNTDTQYF
CDR3nt: TGTGCCAGCAGTTCCGGGACAAAGAATACAGATACGCAGTATTTT

j_gene: TRBJ1-5
abundance: few
d_gene: NA
len: 13
v_gene: TRBV13
CDR3aa: CASSFRGNQPQHF
CDR3nt: TGTGCCAGCAGCTTCCGGGGGAATCAGCCCCAGCATTTT

j_gene: TRBJ2-7
abundance: NA
d_gene: NA
len: 15
v_gene: TRBV4-2
CDR3aa: CASSQPQGFSYEQYF
CDR3nt: TGTGCCAGCAGCCAACCACAGGGATTTTCCTACGAGCAGTACTTC

j_gene: TRBJ2-7
abundance: NA
d_gene: TRBD1
len: 16
v_gene: TRBV5-1
CDR3aa: CASSLATTGGNYEQYF
CDR3nt: TGCGCCAGCAGCTTGGCGACGACAGGGGGAAACTACGAGCAGTACTTC

j_gene: TRBJ1-5
abundance: NA
d_gene: TRBD1
len: 13
v_gene: TRBV10-3
CDR3aa: CAITSGQDQPQHF
CDR3nt: TGTGCCATCACCTCGGGACAGGATCAGCCCCAGCATTTT

j_gene: TRBJ2-3
abundance: NA
d_gene: TRBD1
len: 15
v_gene: TRBV7-6
CDR3aa: CASSLSGGATDTQYF
CDR3nt: TGTGCCAGCAGCTTATCAGGGGGCGCCACAGATACGCAGTATTTT

j_gene: TRBJ2-2
abundance: NA
d_gene: TRBD1
len: 14
v_gene: TRBV19
CDR3aa: CASGTGGNTGELFF
CDR3nt: TGTGCCAGTGGGACAGGTGGGAACACCGGGGAGCTGTTTTTT

j_gene: TRBJ2-7
abundance: few
d_gene: NA
len: 15
v_gene: TRBV5-4
CDR3aa: CASSLAYGASYEQYF
CDR3nt: TGTGCCAGCAGCTTGGCTTATGGGGCCTCCTACGAGCAGTACTTC

j_gene: TRBJ2-4
abundance: NA
d_gene: NA
len: 15
v_gene: TRBV6-1
CDR3aa: CASSELPLQVNIQYF
CDR3nt: TGTGCCAGCAGTGAATTGCCCTTACAGGTCAACATTCAGTACTTC

j_gene: TRBJ1-1
abundance: NA
d_gene: NA
len: 13
v_gene: TRBV5-5
CDR3aa: CASSLFSTAEAFF
CDR3nt: TGTGCCAGCAGCTTGTTTTCGACAGCGGAAGCTTTCTTT

j_gene: TRBJ2-1
abundance: once
d_gene: TRBD2
len: 15
v_gene: TRBV4-1
CDR3aa: CASSPLAGGNIEQFF
CDR3nt: TGCGCCAGCAGCCCACTAGCGGGGGGAAATATTGAGCAGTTCTTC

j_gene: TRBJ1-6
abundance: NA
d_gene: NA
len: 14
v_gene: TRBV7-9
CDR3aa: CASSLVGGNSPLHF
CDR3nt: TGTGCCAGCAGCTTAGTAGGGGGGAATTCACCCCTCCACTTT

j_gene: TRBJ2-3
abundance: NA
d_gene: TRBD2
len: 17
v_gene: TRBV10-3
CDR3aa: CAISERGLAVSTDTQYF
CDR3nt: TGTGCCATCAGTGAAAGAGGACTAGCGGTTAGCACAGATACGCAGTATTTT